The T cell receptor (beta chain) under discussion was sequenced for a study of preoperative IRX-2 immunotherapy in early breast cancer. Only in-frame clones appear in the TCRdb table, and some are missing; sequencing was by immunoSEQ multiplex PCR. The repertoire holds roughly 45,000 clones, about 95% seen once, with around 1.7% in the top ten. The ends were cut back, 6 bases at V and 10 bases at J, with 4 bases in the middle. This CDR3 region has 8 residues. Germline V lookup: CDR1 LGHDT, CDR2 YNNKEL (reference sequence). Treatment here: preoperative locoregional IRX-2 cytokine immunotherapy. This phase Ib study tested locoregional IRX-2 cytokine immunotherapy given before surgery.

This specimen was tumor tissue, taken after IRX-2 immunotherapy. The source of this sequence is a human donor with breast cancer. This chain joins TRBV3-1 (or the pseudogene TRBV3-2) and TRBJ2-7; D is uncertain. In nucleotides, the CDR3 is TGTGCCAGCAGGGAACAGTACTTC. It encodes CASREQYF.